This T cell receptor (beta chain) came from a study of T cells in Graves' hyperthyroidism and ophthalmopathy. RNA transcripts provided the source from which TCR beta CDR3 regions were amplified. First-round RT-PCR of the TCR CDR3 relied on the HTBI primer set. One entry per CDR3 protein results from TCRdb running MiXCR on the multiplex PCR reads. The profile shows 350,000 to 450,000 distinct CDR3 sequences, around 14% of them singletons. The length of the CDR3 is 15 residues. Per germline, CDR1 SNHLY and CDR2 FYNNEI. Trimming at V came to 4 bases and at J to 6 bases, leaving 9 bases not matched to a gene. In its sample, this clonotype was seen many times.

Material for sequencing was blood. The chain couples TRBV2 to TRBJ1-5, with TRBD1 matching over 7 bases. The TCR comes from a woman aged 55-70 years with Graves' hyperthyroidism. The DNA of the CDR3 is TGTGCCAGCAGTGCTCGCAGGGGGTCTGGTCAGCCCCAGCATTTT. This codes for CASSARRGSGQPQHF.